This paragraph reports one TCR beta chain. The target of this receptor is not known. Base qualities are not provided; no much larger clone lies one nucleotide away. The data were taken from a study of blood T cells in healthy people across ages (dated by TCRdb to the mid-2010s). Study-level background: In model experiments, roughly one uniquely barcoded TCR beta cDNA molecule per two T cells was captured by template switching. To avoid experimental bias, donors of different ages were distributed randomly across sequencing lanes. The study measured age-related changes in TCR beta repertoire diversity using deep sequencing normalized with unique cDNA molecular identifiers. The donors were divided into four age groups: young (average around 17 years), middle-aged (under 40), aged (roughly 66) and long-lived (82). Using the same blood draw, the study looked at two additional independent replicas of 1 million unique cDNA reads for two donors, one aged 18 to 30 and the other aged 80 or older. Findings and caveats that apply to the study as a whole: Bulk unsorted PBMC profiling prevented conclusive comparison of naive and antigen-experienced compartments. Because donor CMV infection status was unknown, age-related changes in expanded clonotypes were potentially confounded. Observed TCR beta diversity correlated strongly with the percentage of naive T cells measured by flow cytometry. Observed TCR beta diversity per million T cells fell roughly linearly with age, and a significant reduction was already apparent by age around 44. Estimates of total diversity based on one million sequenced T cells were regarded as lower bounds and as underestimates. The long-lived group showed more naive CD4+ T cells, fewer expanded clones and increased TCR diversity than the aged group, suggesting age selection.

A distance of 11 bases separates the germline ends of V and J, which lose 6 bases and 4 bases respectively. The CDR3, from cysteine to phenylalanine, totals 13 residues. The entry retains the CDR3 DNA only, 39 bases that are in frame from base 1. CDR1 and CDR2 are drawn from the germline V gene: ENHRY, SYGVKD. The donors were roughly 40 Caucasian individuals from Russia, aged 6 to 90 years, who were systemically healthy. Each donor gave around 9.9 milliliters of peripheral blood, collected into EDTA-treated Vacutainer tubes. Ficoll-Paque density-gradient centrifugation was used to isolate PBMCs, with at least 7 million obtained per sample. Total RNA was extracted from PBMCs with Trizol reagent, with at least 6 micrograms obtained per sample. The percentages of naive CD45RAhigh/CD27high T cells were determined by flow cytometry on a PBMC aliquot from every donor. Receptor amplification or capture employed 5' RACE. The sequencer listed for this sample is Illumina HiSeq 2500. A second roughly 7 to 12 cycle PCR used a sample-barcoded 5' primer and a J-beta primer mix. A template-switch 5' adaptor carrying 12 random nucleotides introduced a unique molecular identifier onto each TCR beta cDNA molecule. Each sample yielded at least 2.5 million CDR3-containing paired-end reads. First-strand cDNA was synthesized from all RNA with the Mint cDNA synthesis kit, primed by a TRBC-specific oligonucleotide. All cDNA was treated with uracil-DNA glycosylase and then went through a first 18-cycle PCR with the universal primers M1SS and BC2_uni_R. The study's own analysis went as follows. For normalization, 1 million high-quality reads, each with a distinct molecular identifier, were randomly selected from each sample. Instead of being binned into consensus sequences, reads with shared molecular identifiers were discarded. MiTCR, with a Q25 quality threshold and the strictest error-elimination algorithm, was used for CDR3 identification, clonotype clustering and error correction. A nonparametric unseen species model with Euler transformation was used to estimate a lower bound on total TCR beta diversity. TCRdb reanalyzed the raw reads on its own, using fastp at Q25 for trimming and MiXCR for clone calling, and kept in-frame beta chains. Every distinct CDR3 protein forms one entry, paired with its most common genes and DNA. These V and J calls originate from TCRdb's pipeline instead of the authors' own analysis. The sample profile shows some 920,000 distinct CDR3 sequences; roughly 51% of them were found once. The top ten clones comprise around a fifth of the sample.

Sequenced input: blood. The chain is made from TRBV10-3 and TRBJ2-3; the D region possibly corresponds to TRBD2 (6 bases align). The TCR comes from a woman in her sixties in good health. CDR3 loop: CAISRLVSDTQYF. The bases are TGTGCCATCAGCCGACTAGTTTCAGATACGCAGTATTTT.